This paragraph reports one T cell receptor beta chain. Its target is unknown. Germline values: CDR1 PRHDT, CDR2 FYEKMQ (reference sequence). The length of the CDR3 is 17 residues. The V end was cut by 5 bases, the J end by 5 bases, with 22 bases between. This sample is drawn from a study of T cell responses to AZD1222 COVID-19 vaccine. Points from the study as a whole: Spike-wide vaccine-associated CD4 TCRs dominated at 160-218 and 743-854. Baseline seropositivity occurred in only 5 to 7 AZD1222 recipients. Reportedly, nearly half of unique spike TCRs recognized epitopes outside B.1.351/B.1.1.7 mutations. Recipients of two AZD1222 doses showed rising Spike-specific TCR breadth and depth.

Libraries were prepared by immunoSEQ multiplex PCR; TCRdb keeps only in-frame clonotypes and omits some of them. The sample consists of some 170,000 clones, roughly 89% of them appearing once. The chain combines TRBV13 with TRBJ2-1; D remains unclear. This receptor was identified in an adult in good health. This material consisted of peripheral blood, taken on day 0 of AZD1222 vaccination. The CDR3 DNA reads TGTGCCAGCAGCGATAGGTCGCCCGACCCTTGGAACAATGAGCAGTTCTTC. It translates to CASSDRSPDPWNNEQFF.